This TCR beta chain emerged from a study of T cell repertoires in cytomegalovirus infection. Overall study: Signatures in public TCR beta sequences pointed to both CMV infection and matching HLA type.

In TCRdb, the reads were re-called with MiXCR into one record per CDR3 protein. The sample has 51,000 or so distinct CDR3 sequences, roughly a fifth seen once; the top ten hold just under 80%. General study findings and limits: Dominating the ex vivo response were TCR beta clonotypes that were CMV-specific and HLA-C-restricted.

This clonotype was detected only a few times. Its antigen remains unidentified. The sequenced sample was CD8+ T cells from cultured PBMCs, obtained from culture after CMV antigen stimulation. The sequence was collected from a human donor in good health (CMV status not recorded). Some clones in this sample may be carry-over from other donors' samples.

CDR3 protein: CASSVDGGLNQPQHF. CDR3 in DNA: TGTGCCAGCAGCGTAGACGGGGGCCTCAATCAGCCCCAGCATTTT. This sequence joins TRBV9 and TRBJ1-5, with D possibly being TRBD1 (6 bases). The CDR3 sequence is 15 residues long. Per germline, CDR1 SGDLS and CDR2 YYNGEE. Trimming removed 0 bases at V and 3 bases at J, with 10 bases between.